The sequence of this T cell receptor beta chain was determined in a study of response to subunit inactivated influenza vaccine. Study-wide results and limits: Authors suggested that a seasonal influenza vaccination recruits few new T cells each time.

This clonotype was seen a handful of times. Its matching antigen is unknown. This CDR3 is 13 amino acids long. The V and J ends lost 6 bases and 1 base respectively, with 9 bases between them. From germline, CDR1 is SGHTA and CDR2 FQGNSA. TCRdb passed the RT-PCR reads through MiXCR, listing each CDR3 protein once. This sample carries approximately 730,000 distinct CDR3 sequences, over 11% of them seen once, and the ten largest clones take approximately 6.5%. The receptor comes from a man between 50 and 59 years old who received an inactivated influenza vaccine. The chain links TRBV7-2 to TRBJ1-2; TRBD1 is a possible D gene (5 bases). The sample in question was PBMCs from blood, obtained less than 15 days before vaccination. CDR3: CASSMQGNYGYTF. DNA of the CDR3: TGTGCCAGCAGTATGCAGGGTAACTATGGCTACACCTTC. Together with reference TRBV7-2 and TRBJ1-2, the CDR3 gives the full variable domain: GAGVSQSPSNKVTEKGKDVELRCDPISGHTALYWYRQSLGQGLEFLIYFQGNSAPDKSGLPSDRFSAERTGGSVSTLTIQRTQQEDSAVYLCASSMQGNYGYTFGSGTRLTVV.